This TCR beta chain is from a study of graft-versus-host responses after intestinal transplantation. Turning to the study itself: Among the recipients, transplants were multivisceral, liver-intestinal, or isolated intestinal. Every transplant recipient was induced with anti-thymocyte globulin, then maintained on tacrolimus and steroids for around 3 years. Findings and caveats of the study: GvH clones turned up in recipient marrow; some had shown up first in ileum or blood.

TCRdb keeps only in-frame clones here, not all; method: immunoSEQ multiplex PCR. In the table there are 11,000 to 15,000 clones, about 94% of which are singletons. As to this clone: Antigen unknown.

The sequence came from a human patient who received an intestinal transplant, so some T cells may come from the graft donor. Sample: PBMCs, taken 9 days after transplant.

The CDR3 DNA is TGTGCCAGCAGCTTAACTCTCTCGGGTCCCTACGAGCAGTACTTC. Its protein product is CASSLTLSGPYEQYF. The J gene is TRBJ2-5, the V gene TRBV7-6, with D hard to call. The DNA end favors TRBJ2-7, so the J call may be wrong. Germline values: CDR1 SGHVS, CDR2 FNYEAQ. The CDR3 extends over 15 amino acids.